The text below deals with one T cell receptor (beta chain). Its antigen is currently not known. It has no much larger one-base neighbor in the sample; base qualities were not kept. The data are from a study of cytomegalovirus exposure and HLA in healthy donors (TCRdb year 2017). Regarding the complete study: A later analysis indicated that the roughly 130 validation repertoires were generated on the platform also employed for the 720 or so repertoires of the first cohort. The study aimed to test whether cataloging public T cell receptors could reveal signatures of past pathogen exposure. Along with the approximately 620-subject first cohort, a separate validation cohort of over 90 different subjects was used. High-throughput TCR immunosequencing, statistical association of individual TCRs with disease status, and machine learning were combined to predict cytomegalovirus infection status.

Findings and caveats that apply to the study as a whole: The validation cohort had no HLA typing available for a later analysis, so co-occurrence within that cohort was assessed over all 120 or so repertoires. The authors suggested that the approach could potentially be generalized to other disease states and immunological phenotypes. In the study, about 150 TCR beta chains were listed as associated with cytomegalovirus. While some public TCRs were present in many individuals, most TCR sequences turned up only very rarely across donors. Three of the identified cytomegalovirus-associated TCR beta chains were confirmed in vitro to be specific for cytomegalovirus antigens. Subsequent analysis determined that TCRs grouped into clusters in the first cohort also showed a tendency toward co-occurrence across the 130 or so validation repertoires, and about 93% of cluster scores exceeded 0. The classifier was reported to diagnose cytomegalovirus status with high specificity and sensitivity in both the original and validation cohorts.

The germline V gene (reference sequence) supplies CDR1 LNHDA and CDR2 SQIVND. Trimmed from V: 3 bases; trimmed from J: 0 bases; junction bases lacking a gene match: 13. The CDR3 goes from the cysteine to the phenylalanine over 18 residues. Only the CDR3 DNA stays, 54 bases, in frame from base 1. The donors were included in the validation cohort of over a hundred subjects, a group kept apart from the roughly 700-subject first cohort. The library was obtained by the immunoSEQ multiplex PCR assay. The authors' pipeline ran thus. A statistical classification framework was built to diagnose cytomegalovirus status from the catalog of TCR beta chain sequences. The table was pulled from immuneACCESS by TCRdb, which kept in-frame rearrangements only. Such tables lose some clones; where checked, under half of the loss comes from unresolved V genes, and the rest has no known cause. V and J calls and clone size are given by that table; D and trimming were obtained from the DNA. A total of roughly 150,000 clones appear in this sample, about 95% of them only once. The ten largest clonotypes hold about 0.89% of the sample.

The sequenced sample consisted of PBMCs. The chain is encoded by TRBV19 joined to TRBJ2-7; TRBD1 matches 8 bases in the middle. The clonotype originates from a young woman in good health and CMV-seronegative. The CDR3 reads as follows: CASSIGAKQGESSYEQYF. The DNA sequence is given as TGTGCCAGTAGTATCGGCGCCAAACAGGGGGAAAGCTCCTACGAGCAGTACTTC. The reference TRBV19 and TRBJ2-7 proteins fill in what lies around the CDR3, so the full variable domain reads DGGITQSPKYLFRKEGQNVTLSCEQNLNHDAMYWYRQDPGQGLRLIYYSQIVNDFQKGDIAEGYSVSREKKESFPLTVTSAQKNPTAFYLCASSIGAKQGESSYEQYFGPGTRLTVT.